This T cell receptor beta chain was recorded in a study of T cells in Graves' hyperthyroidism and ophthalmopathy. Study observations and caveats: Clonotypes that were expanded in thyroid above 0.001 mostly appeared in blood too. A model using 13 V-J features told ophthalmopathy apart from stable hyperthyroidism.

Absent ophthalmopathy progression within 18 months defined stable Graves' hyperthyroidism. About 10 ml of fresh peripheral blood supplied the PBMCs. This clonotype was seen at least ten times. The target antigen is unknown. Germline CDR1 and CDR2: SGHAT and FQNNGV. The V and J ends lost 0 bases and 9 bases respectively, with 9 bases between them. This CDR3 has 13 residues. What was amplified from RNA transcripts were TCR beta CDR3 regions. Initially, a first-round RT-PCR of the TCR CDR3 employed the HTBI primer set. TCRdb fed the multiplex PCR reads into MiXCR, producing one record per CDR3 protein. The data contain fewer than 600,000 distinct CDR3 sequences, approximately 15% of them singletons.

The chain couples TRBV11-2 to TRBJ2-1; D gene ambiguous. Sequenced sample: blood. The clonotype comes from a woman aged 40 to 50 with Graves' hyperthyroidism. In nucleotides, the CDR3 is TGTGCCAGCAGCTTAGATAGGCTCGGTGAGCAGTTCTTC. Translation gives CASSLDRLGEQFF.